Sequencing of this T cell receptor beta chain was carried out in a study of blood T cell repertoires in COVID-19. Study details: There were acute and convalescent COVID-19 samples, and they came from the United States, Italy and Spain.

Allocation to cohorts depended on clinical history reported by the participants. All recovered Cohort 3 donors got two negative PCRs, got clearance, or saw symptom resolution. From germline, CDR1 is KGHSH and CDR2 LQKENI. Trimming took off 0 bases at V and 5 bases at J, with 10 bases between the two ends. The CDR3 is made up of 15 amino acids. Sequenced by immunoSEQ multiplex PCR; TCRdb stores in-frame clones only, minus some. The sample records 300,000 to 450,000 clones, 75% to 90% being singletons. Sequenced input: PBMCs or T cells enriched from blood (not recorded which). This chain links TRBV18 with TRBJ2-2, with no clear D. The TCR originated in a young man who had recovered from COVID-19. CDR3 DNA: TGTGCCAGCTCACCACCCTCCGTTTCGACCGGGGAGCTGTTTTTT. Translated, it gives CASSPPSVSTGELFF. Full variable domain (remainder filled in from reference TRBV18 and TRBJ2-2): NAGVMQNPRHLVRRRGQEARLRCSPMKGHSHVYWYRQLPEEGLKFMVYLQKENIIDESGMPKERFSAEFPKEGPSILRIQQVVRGDSAAYFCASSPPSVSTGELFFGEGSRLTVL.